The clone carrying this T cell receptor beta chain was seen a few times. TCRdb passed the RACE reads through MiXCR, listing each CDR3 protein once. The repertoire includes around 180,000 distinct CDR3 sequences, more than 25% of them detected once, and less than 3.5% sits in the top ten. Germline CDR1 ENHRY, CDR2 SYGVKD. The CDR3 totals 14 residues. V lost 6 bases to trimming and J lost 6 bases; unmatched junction nucleotides: 4. This specimen comes from a study of human T cells and chemical hapten exposure. Time point in this sample: pre-sensitization, week 0. Noted treatment: therapeutic diphenylcyclopropenone sensitization with weekly scalp DPC.

Sequenced here: whole blood, sampled in connection with sensitization to the hapten diphenylcyclopropenone (DPC). The chain uses TRBV10-3 and TRBJ2-3; 12 nucleotides agree with TRBD2. The sequence derives from a woman under 40 with alopecia areata. Some clones in this sample may be carry-over from other donors' samples. CDR3 protein: CAISLAGGTDTQYF. The CDR3 DNA reads TGTGCCATCAGCCTAGCGGGAGGGACGGATACGCAGTATTTT.